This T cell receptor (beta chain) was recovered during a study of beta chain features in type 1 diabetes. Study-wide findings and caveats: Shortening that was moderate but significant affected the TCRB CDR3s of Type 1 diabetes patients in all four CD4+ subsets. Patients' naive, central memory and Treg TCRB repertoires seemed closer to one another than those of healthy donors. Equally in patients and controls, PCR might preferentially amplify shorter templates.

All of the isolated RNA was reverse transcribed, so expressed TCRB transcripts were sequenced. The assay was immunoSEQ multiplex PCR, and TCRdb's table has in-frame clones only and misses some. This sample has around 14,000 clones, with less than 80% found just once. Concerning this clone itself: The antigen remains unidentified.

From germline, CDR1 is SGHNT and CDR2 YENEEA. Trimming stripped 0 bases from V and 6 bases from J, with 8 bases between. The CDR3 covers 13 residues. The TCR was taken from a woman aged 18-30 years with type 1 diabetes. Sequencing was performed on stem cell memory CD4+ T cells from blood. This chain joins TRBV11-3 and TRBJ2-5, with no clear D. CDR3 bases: TGTGCCAGCAGCTTAGACGAGCGACAGACCCAGTACTTC. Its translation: CASSLDERQTQYF.